These T cell receptor beta chains were read from a single sample in a study of siplizumab effects on memory and regulatory T cells. Sequenced by immunoSEQ multiplex PCR; TCRdb stores in-frame clones only, minus some. The table includes about 87,000 clones, 85% to 95% detected once. The specimen was non-Treg CD4+ T cells sorted from blood. The receptors stem from a human donor in good health. Both conserved end residues are part of each CDR3. A D gene is named only where the DNA matches it firmly. The size field is filled for only some rows; it gives once, few, many or a size class.

DNA: TGTGCCAGTAGTTCGGCAGGGAATCAGCCCCAGCATTTT
CDR3: CASSSAGNQPQHF
size: once
V: TRBV19
D: NA
J: TRBJ1-5

DNA: TGCGCCAGCAGCTTGGAGGCAGGTGGCTACACCTTC
CDR3: CASSLEAGGYTF
size: NA
V: TRBV5-1
D: NA
J: TRBJ1-2

DNA: TGTGCCTGGAGGTCCCCCCGGGGTCGCGGTCAGCCCCAGCATTTT
CDR3: CAWRSPRGRGQPQHF
size: NA
V: TRBV30
D: NA
J: TRBJ1-5

DNA: TGTGCCATCAGAACTAGCGGGGGAAACTACGAGCAGTACTTC
CDR3: CAIRTSGGNYEQYF
size: once
V: TRBV10-3
D: TRBD2
J: TRBJ2-7

DNA: TGCGCCAGCACTCAAGGACCCGGGACAGGGGGCTCGTACACTGAAGCTTTCTTT
CDR3: CASTQGPGTGGSYTEAFF
size: NA
V: TRBV5-1
D: TRBD1
J: TRBJ1-1

DNA: TGTGCCAGCAGCTTAGAGGGGTCTGGAGAAAAACTGTTTTTT
CDR3: CASSLEGSGEKLFF
size: once
V: TRBV7-2
D: NA
J: TRBJ1-4

DNA: TGTGCCAGCAACAATTTCCGGGACAAGGGGCTGTTTTTT
CDR3: CASNNFRDKGLFF
size: NA
V: TRBV5-5
D: NA
J: TRBJ2-2

DNA: TGTGCCAGCTCACCCTTGCGGGGCGTAGCGGGGGGAGCAGATACGCAGTATTTT
CDR3: CASSPLRGVAGGADTQYF
size: NA
V: TRBV18
D: TRBD2
J: TRBJ2-3

DNA: TGTGCCAGCAGGCGACAGGGGGGTCATGGCTACACCTTC
CDR3: CASRRQGGHGYTF
size: NA
V: TRBV5-5
D: TRBD1
J: TRBJ1-2

DNA: TGTGCCAGCAGCTTAGCGCCTAGCGGGACCTACGAGCAGTACTTC
CDR3: CASSLAPSGTYEQYF
size: NA
V: TRBV7-6
D: TRBD2
J: TRBJ2-7

DNA: TGCGCCAGCAGCCATGATCCGATGACAGTTAGCAATCAGCCCCAGCATTTT
CDR3: CASSHDPMTVSNQPQHF
size: NA
V: TRBV4-1
D: NA
J: TRBJ1-5

DNA: TGTGCCAGCAGTTATAATGGGGAGCAGTACTTC
CDR3: CASSYNGEQYF
size: once
V: TRBV6-5
D: NA
J: TRBJ2-7

DNA: TGTGCCGGACAACAGGGGGCTTCCTACGAGCAGTACTTC
CDR3: CAGQQGASYEQYF
size: NA
V: TRBV6-1
D: TRBD1
J: TRBJ2-7

DNA: TGTGCCAGCAGCCAAGCCTCCCTTGGGGCCAACGTCCTGACTTTC
CDR3: CASSQASLGANVLTF
size: once
V: TRBV14
D: NA
J: TRBJ2-6

DNA: TGTGCCAGCAGCCCTACTAGTGGAGCTCTGAACACTGAAGCTTTCTTT
CDR3: CASSPTSGALNTEAFF
size: once
V: TRBV7-9
D: NA
J: TRBJ1-1

DNA: TGCGCCAGCAGCCAAGGAGGCAGGGGGGAATTCTATGGCTACACCTTC
CDR3: CASSQGGRGEFYGYTF
size: NA
V: TRBV4-1
D: TRBD1
J: TRBJ1-2

DNA: TGTGCCAGCAGCTTAGAGTCAGGGAGCACCTCTGGGGCCAACGTCCTGACTTTC
CDR3: CASSLESGSTSGANVLTF
size: NA
V: TRBV11-3
D: NA
J: TRBJ2-6

DNA: TGTGCCAGTAACCGGGTGAGAGATACGCAGTATTTT
CDR3: CASNRVRDTQYF
size: NA
V: TRBV28
D: NA
J: TRBJ2-3

DNA: TGCGCCAGCAGCTTTTCAGGGGGCGAAACTGGTGGCTACACCTTC
CDR3: CASSFSGGETGGYTF
size: NA
V: TRBV5-1
D: TRBD1
J: TRBJ1-2

DNA: TGTGCCTGGAGTGCCAGGGGAAGGATGGCTAATGAAAAACTGTTTTTT
CDR3: CAWSARGRMANEKLFF
size: NA
V: TRBV30
D: NA
J: TRBJ1-4

DNA: TGTGCCAGCAGCTTGGCCCCCGGGACTAGCGCCCTGGGGCAGTACTTC
CDR3: CASSLAPGTSALGQYF
size: NA
V: TRBV7-9
D: TRBD2
J: TRBJ2-7

DNA: TGTGCCAGCAGCTTAATACGATACAATGAGCAGTTCTTC
CDR3: CASSLIRYNEQFF
size: NA
V: TRBV7-8
D: NA
J: TRBJ2-1

DNA: TGTGCCAGCAGCTTGGAAGTCAGGGAAAGGGGTCAGCCCCAGCATTTT
CDR3: CASSLEVRERGQPQHF
size: NA
V: TRBV5-5
D: NA
J: TRBJ1-5

DNA: TGTGCCATCAGTGAGGCAACCGGGACAGGGACCTTC
CDR3: CAISEATGTGTF
size: NA
V: TRBV10-3
D: TRBD1
J: TRBJ2-7

DNA: TGTGCCAGCAGTGGGGACAGCAATCAGCCCCAGCATTTT
CDR3: CASSGDSNQPQHF
size: few
V: TRBV2
D: NA
J: TRBJ1-5

DNA: TGTGCCAGCAGCGTAGTAGGGGGCCAAGCTTTCTTT
CDR3: CASSVVGGQAFF
size: NA
V: TRBV9
D: TRBD1
J: TRBJ1-1